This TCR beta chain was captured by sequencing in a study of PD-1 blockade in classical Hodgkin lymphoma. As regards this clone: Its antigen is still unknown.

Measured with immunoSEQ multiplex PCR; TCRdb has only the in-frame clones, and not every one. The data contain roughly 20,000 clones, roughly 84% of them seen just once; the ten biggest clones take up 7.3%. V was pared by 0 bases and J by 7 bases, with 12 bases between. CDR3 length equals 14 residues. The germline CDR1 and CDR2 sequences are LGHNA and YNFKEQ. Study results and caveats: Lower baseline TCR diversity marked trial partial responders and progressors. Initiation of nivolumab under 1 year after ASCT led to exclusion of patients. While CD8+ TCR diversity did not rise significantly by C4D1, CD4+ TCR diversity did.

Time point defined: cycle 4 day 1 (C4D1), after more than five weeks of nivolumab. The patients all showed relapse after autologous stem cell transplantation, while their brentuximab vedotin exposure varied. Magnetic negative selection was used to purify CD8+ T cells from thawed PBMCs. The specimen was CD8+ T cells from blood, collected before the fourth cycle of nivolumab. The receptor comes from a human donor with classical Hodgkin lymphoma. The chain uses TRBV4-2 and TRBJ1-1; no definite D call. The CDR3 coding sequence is TGTGCCAGCAGCCAAGATCGGGGTTTTGGTGAAGCTTTCTTT. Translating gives CASSQDRGFGEAFF.